These T cell receptor beta chains were read from a single sample in a study of shared clonotypes between healthy human individuals. Measured with immunoSEQ multiplex PCR; TCRdb has only the in-frame clones, and not every one. Among roughly 1,600,000 clones listed, less than 99% were seen once. Sequencing input: naive CD4+ T cells sorted from blood. These receptors originate from a young man in good health. Each CDR3 is given with its conserved first and last residue. The D gene is left open where the match is weak.

v_call	j_call	d_call	cdr3_nt	cdr3_aa
TRBV7-9	TRBJ1-5	-	TGTGCCAGCAGCCAAGAGGGTGGCAGCAATCAGCCCCAGCATTTT	CASSQEGGSNQPQHF
TRBV28	TRBJ2-1	TRBD2	TGTGCCAGCAGTCCAATTAGCGGGAGAAGGTCCCATGAGCAGTTCTTC	CASSPISGRRSHEQFF
TRBV7-9	TRBJ1-5	-	TGTGCCAGCAGTTCCACAGAATGGCAGCCCCAGCATTTT	CASSSTEWQPQHF
TRBV19	TRBJ1-1	TRBD1	TGTGCCAGCAGGGACAGCTACACTGAAGCTTTCTTT	CASRDSYTEAFF
TRBV4-1	TRBJ2-3	TRBD2	TGCGCCAGCAGCCAGAGGCTAGCGGGAAACACAGATACGCAGTATTTT	CASSQRLAGNTDTQYF
TRBV9	TRBJ2-3	-	TGTGCCAGCAGCCCCCGGGACCCATCCCGCACAGATACGCAGTATTTT	CASSPRDPSRTDTQYF
TRBV7-2	TRBJ1-5	-	TGTGCCAGCAGCTTAGTCGGCCGGAATCAGCCCCAGCATTTT	CASSLVGRNQPQHF
TRBV28	TRBJ2-7	-	TGTGCCAGCAGTGGGGCAAGTCACGAGCAGTACTTC	CASSGASHEQYF
TRBV7-6	TRBJ2-3	TRBD2	TGTGCCAGCAGCTTAGCCACCGCTAGCGGGAGACAGTATTTT	CASSLATASGRQYF
TRBV5-4	TRBJ2-5	TRBD2	TGTGCCAGCAGCTTCCTAGCGGGAGTGCAAGAGACCCAGTACTTC	CASSFLAGVQETQYF
TRBV6-5	TRBJ1-1	-	TGTGCCAGCAGCTCTCCGGGACACCTACCTGAAGCTTTCTTT	CASSSPGHLPEAFF
TRBV5-6	TRBJ2-5	-	TGTGCCAGCAGCTTCTTTGAAGAGAGACAAGAGACCCAGTACTTC	CASSFFEERQETQYF
TRBV18	TRBJ2-1	-	TGTGCCAGCTCACCTACAAGGTCCTACAATGAGCAGTTCTTC	CASSPTRSYNEQFF
TRBV5-1	TRBJ2-3	-	TGCGCCAGCAGCGTGAGCACAGATACGCAGTATTTT	CASSVSTDTQYF
TRBV27	TRBJ2-3	-	TGTGCCAGCAGTTCGACGTACCGGGGTGGCACAGATACGCAGTATTTT	CASSSTYRGGTDTQYF
TRBV19	TRBJ2-1	TRBD2	TGTGCCAGTAGTATGTTGGCTAGCGGGAGCCCCTTCTACAATGAGCAGTTCTTC	CASSMLASGSPFYNEQFF
TRBV18	TRBJ1-1	-	TGTGCCAGCTCACCCCAAAACACTGAAGCTTTCTTT	CASSPQNTEAFF